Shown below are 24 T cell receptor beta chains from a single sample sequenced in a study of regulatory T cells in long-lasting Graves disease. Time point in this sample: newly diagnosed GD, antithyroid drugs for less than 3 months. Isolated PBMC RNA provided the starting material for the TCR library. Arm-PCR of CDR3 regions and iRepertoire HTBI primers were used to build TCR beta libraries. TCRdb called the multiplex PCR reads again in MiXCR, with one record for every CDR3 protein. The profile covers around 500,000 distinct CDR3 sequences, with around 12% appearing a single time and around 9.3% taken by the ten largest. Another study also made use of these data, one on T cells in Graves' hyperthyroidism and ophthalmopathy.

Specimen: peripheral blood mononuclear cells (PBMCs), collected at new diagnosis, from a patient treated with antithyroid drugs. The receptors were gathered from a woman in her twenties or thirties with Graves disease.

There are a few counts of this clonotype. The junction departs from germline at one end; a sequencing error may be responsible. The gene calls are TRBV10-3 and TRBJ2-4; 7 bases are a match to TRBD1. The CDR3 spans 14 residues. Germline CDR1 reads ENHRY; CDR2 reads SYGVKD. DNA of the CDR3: TGTGCCAGCAGTCACGGGACAGAGGGGGACATTCAGTACTTC. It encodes CASSHGTEGDIQYF.

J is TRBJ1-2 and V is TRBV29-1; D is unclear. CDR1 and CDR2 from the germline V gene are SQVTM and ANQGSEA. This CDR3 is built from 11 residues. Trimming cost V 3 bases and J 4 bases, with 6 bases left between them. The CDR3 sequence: CSVDDGYGYTF. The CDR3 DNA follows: TGCAGCGTTGATGACGGCTATGGCTACACCTTC.

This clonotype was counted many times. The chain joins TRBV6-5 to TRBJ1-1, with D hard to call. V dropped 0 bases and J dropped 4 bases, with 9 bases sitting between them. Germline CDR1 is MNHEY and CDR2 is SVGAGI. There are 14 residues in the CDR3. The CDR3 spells CASSYSSPRTEAFF. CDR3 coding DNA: TGTGCCAGCAGTTACTCATCCCCCCGCACTGAAGCTTTCTTT.

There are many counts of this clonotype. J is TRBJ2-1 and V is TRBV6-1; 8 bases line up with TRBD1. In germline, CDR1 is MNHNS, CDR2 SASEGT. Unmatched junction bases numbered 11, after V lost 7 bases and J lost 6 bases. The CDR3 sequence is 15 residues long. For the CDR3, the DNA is TGTGCCAGCACTCGGGCCGGGACAGGCGGCAATGAGCAGTTCTTC. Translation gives CASTRAGTGGNEQFF.

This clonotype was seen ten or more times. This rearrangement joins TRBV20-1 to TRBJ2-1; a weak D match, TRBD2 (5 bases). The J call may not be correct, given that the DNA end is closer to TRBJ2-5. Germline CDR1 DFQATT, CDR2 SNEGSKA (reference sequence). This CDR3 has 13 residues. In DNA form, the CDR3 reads TGCAGTGCTAGAGTGACTAATCGAGAGACCCAGTACTTC. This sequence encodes CSARVTNRETQYF.

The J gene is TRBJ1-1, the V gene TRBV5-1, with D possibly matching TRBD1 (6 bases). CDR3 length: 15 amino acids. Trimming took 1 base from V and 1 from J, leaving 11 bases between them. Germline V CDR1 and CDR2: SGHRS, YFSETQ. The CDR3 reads CASSLYLGQNTEAFF. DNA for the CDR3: TGCGCCAGCAGCTTGTACCTGGGACAGAACACTGAAGCTTTCTTT.

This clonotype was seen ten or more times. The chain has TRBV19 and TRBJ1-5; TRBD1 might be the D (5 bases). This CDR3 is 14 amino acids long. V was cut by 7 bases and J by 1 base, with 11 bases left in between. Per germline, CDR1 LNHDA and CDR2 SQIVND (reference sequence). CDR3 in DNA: TGTGCCAGTATGGTGAGGGACAGCAATCAGCCCCAGCATTTT. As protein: CASMVRDSNQPQHF.

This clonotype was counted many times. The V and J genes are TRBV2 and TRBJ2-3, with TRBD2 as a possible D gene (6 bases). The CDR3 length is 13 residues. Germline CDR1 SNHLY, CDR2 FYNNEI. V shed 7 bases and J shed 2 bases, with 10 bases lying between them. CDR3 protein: CASIAGFTDTQYF. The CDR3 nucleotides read TGTGCCAGCATCGCGGGGTTCACAGATACGCAGTATTTT.

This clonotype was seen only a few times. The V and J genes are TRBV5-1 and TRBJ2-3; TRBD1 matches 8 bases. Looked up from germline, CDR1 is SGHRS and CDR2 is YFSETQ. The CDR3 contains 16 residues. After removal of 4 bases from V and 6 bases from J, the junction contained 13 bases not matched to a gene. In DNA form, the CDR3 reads TGCGCCAGCAGCCTCCAGGGGCAGGGGGCTCTGGATACGCAGTATTTT. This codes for CASSLQGQGALDTQYF. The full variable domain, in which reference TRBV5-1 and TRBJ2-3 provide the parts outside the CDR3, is KAGVTQTPRYLIKTRGQQVTLSCSPISGHRSVSWYQQTPGQGLQFLFEYFSETQRNKGNFPGRFSGRQFSNSRSEMNVSTLELGDSALYLCASSLQGQGALDTQYFGPGTRLTVL.

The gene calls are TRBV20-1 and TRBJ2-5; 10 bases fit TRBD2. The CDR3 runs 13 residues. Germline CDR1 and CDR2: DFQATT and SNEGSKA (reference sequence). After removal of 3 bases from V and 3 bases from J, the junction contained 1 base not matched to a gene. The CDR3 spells CSASLAGEETQYF. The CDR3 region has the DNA TGCAGTGCTAGCCTAGCGGGAGAAGAGACCCAGTACTTC.

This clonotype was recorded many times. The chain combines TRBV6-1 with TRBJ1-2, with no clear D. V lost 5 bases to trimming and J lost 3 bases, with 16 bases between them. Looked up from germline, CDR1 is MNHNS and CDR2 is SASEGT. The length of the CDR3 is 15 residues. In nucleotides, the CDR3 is TGTGCCAGCAGTAAGATAGGACCGACTTACTATGGCTACACCTTC. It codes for CASSKIGPTYYGYTF.

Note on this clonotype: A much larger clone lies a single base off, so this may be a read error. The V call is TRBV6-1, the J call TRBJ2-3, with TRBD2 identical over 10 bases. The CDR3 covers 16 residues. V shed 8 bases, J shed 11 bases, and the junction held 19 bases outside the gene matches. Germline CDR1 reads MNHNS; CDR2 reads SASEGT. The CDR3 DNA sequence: TGTGCCAGCGCCCCCCCCGGGACTAGCGTGTTGGGTATGCAGTATTTT. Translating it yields CASAPPGTSVLGMQYF.

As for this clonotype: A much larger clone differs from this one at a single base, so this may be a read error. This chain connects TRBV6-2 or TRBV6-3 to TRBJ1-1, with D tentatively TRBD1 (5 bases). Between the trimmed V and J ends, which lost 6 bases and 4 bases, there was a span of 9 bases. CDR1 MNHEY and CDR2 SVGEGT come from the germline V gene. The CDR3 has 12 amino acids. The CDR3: CASSQGLTEAFF. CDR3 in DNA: TGTGCCAGCAGCCAGGGCCTCACTGAAGCTTTCTTT.

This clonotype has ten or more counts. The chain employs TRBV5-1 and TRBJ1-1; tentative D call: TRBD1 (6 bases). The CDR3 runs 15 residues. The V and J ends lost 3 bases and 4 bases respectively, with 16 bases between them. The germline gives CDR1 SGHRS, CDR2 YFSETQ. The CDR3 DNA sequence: TGCGCCAGCAGCTCCCAGGGGATGGAGGGCACTGAAGCTTTCTTT. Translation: CASSSQGMEGTEAFF. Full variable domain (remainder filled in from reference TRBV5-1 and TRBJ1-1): KAGVTQTPRYLIKTRGQQVTLSCSPISGHRSVSWYQQTPGQGLQFLFEYFSETQRNKGNFPGRFSGRQFSNSRSEMNVSTLELGDSALYLCASSSQGMEGTEAFFGQGTRLTVV.

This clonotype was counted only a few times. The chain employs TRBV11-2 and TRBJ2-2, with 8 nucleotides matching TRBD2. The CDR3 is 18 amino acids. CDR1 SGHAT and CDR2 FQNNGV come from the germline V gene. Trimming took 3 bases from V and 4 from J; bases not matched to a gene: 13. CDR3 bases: TGTGCCAGCAGCTTTCAATTCAGCCCGGGAGGGCTCACCGGGGAGCTGTTTTTT. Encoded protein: CASSFQFSPGGLTGELFF.

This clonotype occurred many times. The CDR3 sequence is CSARDENVALRDEQYF. In DNA form, the CDR3 reads TGCAGTGCTAGAGATGAGAACGTAGCCCTCAGGGACGAGCAGTACTTC. The rearrangement joins TRBV20-1 to TRBJ2-7, with a possible D match to TRBD1 (5 bases). The V and J ends lost 0 bases and 5 bases respectively, with 20 bases between them. The length of the CDR3 is 16 residues. The V gene's germline CDR1 is DFQATT and CDR2 SNEGSKA (reference sequence).

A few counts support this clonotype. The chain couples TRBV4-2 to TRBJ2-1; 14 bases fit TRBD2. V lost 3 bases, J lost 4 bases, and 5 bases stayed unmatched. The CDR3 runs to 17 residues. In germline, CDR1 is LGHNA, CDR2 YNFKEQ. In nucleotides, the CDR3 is TGTGCCAGCAGCCACGGGACTAGCGGGAGATTTTACAATGAGCAGTTCTTC. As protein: CASSHGTSGRFYNEQFF.

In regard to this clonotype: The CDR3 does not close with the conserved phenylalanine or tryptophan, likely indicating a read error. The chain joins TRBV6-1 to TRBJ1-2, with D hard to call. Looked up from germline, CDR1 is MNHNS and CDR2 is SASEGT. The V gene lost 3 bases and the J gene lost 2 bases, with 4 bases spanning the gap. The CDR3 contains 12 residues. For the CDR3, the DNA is TGTGCCAGCAGTGAGGGGAACTATGGCTACACCTCC. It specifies CASSEGNYGYTS.

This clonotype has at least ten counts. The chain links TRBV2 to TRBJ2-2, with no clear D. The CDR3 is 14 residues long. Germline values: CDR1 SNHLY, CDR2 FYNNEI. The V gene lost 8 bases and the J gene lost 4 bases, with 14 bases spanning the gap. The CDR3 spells CASAKDVSTGELFF. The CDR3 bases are TGTGCCAGCGCAAAGGACGTCTCCACCGGGGAGCTGTTTTTT.

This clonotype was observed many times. CDR3 DNA sequence: TGTGCCAGCAAGCTGACAGGGGCATCCGACTACGAGCAGTACTTC. Amino acids: CASKLTGASDYEQYF. J is TRBJ2-7 and V is TRBV28, with 8 bases that match TRBD1. Trimming removed 7 bases from V and 3 bases from J; junction bases left unmatched: 11. CDR1 is MDHEN, CDR2 SYDVKM, per germline. This CDR3 has 15 residues.

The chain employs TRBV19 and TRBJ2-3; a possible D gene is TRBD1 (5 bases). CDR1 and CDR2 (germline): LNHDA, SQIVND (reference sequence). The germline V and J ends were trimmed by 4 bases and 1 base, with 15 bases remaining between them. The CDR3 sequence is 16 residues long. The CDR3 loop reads CASSTGFISGTDTQYF. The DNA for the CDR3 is TGTGCCAGTAGTACAGGGTTTATATCCGGCACAGATACGCAGTATTTT.

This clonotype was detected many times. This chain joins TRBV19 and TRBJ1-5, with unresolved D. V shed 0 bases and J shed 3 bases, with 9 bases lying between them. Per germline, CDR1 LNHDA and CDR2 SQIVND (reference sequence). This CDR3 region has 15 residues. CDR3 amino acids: CASSIESSHNQPQHF. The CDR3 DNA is TGTGCCAGTAGTATAGAATCGTCCCACAATCAGCCCCAGCATTTT.

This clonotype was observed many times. The chain's CDR3 is CASSPAFSSSGNTIYF. DNA of the CDR3: TGTGCCAGCAGCCCCGCCTTTTCGTCCTCTGGAAACACCATATATTTT. The genes are TRBV7-8 and TRBJ1-3; D remains unclear. The CDR3 length is 16 residues. The germline V and J ends were trimmed by 5 bases and 0 bases, with 14 bases remaining between them. Germline V CDR1 and CDR2: SGHVS, FQNEAQ.

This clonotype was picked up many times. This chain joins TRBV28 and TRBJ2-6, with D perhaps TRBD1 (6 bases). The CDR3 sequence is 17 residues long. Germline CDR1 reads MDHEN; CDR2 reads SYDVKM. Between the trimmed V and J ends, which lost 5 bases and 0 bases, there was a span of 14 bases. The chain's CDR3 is CASSRLDRRSGANVLTF. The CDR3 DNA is TGTGCCAGCAGTCGGCTGGACAGACGCTCTGGGGCCAACGTCCTGACTTTC.